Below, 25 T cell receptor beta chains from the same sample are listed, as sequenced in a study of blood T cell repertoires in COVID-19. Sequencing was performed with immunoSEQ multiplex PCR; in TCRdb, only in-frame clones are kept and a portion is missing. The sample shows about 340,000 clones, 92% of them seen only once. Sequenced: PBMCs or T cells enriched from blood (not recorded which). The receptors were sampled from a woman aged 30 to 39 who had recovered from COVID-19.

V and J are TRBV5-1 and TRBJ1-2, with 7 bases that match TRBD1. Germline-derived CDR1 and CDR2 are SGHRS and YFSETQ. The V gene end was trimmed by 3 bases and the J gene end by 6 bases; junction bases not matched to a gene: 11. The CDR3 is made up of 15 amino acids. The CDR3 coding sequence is TGCGCCAGCAGCTCCAATCTAGGGGGACAGAATGGCTACACCTTC. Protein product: CASSSNLGGQNGYTF. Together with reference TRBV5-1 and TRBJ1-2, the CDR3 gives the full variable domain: KAGVTQTPRYLIKTRGQQVTLSCSPISGHRSVSWYQQTPGQGLQFLFEYFSETQRNKGNFPGRFSGRQFSNSRSEMNVSTLELGDSALYLCASSSNLGGQNGYTFGSGTRLTVV.

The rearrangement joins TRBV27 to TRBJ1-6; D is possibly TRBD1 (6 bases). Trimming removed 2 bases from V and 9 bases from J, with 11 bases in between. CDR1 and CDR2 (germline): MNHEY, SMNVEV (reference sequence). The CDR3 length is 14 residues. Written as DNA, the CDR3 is TGTGCCAGCAGTTTAGGGGGCCCTCCTTCACCCCTCCACTTT. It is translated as CASSLGGPPSPLHF.

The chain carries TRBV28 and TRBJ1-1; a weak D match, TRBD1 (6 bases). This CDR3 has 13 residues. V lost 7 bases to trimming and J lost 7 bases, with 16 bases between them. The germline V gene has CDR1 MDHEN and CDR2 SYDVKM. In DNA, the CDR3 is TGTGCCAGCACCCAGGGGCTATCGGGTGAAGCTTTCTTT. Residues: CASTQGLSGEAFF.

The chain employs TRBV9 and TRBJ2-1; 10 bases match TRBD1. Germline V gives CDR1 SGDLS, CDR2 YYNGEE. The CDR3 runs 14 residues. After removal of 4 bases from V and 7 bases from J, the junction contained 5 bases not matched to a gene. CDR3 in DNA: TGTGCCAGCAGCATAAGACAGGGGGCGAATGAGCAGTTCTTC. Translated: CASSIRQGANEQFF. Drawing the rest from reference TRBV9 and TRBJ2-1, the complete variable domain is DSGVTQTPKHLITATGQRVTLRCSPRSGDLSVYWYQQSLDQGLQFLIQYYNGEERAKGNILERFSAQQFPDLHSELNLSSLELGDSALYFCASSIRQGANEQFFGPGTRLTVL.

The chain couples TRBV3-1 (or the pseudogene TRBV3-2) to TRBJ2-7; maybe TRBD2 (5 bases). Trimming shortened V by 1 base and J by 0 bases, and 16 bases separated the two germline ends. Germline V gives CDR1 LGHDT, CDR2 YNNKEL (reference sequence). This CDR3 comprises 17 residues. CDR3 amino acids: CASSQASSPTSSYEQYF. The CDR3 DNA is TGTGCCAGCAGCCAAGCGAGCAGTCCTACTAGCTCCTACGAGCAGTACTTC.

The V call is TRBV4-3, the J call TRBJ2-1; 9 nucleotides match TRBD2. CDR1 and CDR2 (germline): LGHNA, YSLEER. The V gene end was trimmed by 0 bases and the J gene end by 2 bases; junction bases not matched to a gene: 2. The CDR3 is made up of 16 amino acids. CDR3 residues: CASSQEASGAYNEQFF. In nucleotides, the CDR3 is TGCGCCAGCAGCCAAGAAGCTAGCGGGGCCTACAATGAGCAGTTCTTC.

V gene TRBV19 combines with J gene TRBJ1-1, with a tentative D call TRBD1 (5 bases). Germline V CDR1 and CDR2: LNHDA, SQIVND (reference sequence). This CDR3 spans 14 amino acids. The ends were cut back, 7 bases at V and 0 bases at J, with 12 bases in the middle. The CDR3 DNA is TGTGCCAGTAAAGGGACTTGGATGAACACTGAAGCTTTCTTT. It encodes CASKGTWMNTEAFF.

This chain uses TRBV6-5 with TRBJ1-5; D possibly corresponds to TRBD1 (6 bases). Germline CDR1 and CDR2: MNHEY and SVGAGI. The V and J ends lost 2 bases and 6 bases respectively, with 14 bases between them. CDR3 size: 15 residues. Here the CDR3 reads CASSYGGAGSQPQHF. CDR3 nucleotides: TGTGCCAGCAGTTACGGGGGGGCTGGGAGTCAGCCCCAGCATTTT.

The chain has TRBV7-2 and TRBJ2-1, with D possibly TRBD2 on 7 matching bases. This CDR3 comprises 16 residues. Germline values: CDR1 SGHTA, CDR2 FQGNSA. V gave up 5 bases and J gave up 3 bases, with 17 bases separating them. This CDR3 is CASSPRGAGHYNEQFF. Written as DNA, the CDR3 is TGTGCCAGCAGCCCTCGGGGAGCGGGACACTACAATGAGCAGTTCTTC.

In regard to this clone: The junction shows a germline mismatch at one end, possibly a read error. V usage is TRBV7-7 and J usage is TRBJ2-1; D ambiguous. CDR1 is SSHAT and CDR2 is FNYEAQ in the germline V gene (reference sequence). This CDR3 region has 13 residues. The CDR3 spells CASSLATANEQFF. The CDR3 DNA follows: TGTGCTAGCAGCTTAGCCACAGCCAATGAGCAGTTCTTC.

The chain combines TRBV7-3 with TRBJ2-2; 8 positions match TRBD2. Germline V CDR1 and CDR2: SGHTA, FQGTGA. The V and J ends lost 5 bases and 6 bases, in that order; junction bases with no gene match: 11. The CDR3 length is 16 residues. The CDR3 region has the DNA TGTGCCAGCAGCCCCTCGGGGGGGTTAGACCCCGGGGAGCTGTTTTTT. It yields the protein CASSPSGGLDPGELFF.

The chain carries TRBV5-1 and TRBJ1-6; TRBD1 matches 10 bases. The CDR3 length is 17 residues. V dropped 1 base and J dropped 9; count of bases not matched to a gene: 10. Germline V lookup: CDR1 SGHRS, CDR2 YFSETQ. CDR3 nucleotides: TGCGCCAGCAGCTTGATAAGGGGACAGGGGAGAGGTTCACCCCTCCACTTT. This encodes CASSLIRGQGRGSPLHF.

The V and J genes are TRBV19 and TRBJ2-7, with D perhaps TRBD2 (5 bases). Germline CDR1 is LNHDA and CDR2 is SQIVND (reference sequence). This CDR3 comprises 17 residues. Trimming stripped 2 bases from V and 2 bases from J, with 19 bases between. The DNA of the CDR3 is TGTGCCAGTAGTATAAAGGTATTAGCGCGTAAGACCTACGAGCAGTACTTC. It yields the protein CASSIKVLARKTYEQYF.

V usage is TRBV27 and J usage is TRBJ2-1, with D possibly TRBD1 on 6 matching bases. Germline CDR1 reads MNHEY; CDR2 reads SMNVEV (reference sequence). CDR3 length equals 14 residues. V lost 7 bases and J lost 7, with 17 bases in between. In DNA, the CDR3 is TGTGCCAGCACTCGACAGGAAGGGTGGAATGAGCAGTTCTTC. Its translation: CASTRQEGWNEQFF.

The CDR3 reads CASSHSGRTGTYEQYF. Written as DNA, the CDR3 is TGTGCCAGCAGCCATTCTGGGCGGACAGGGACGTACGAGCAGTACTTC. This chain uses TRBV5-4 with TRBJ2-7; 8 bases match TRBD1. V lost 4 bases to trimming and J lost 4 bases; unmatched junction nucleotides: 13. Germline CDR1 is SGHNT and CDR2 is YYREEE (reference sequence). The CDR3 covers 16 residues.

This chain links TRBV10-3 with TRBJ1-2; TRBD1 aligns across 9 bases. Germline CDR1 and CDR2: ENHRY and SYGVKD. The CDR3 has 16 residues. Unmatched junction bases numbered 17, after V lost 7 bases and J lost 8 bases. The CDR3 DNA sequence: TGTGCCATCAACAGACAACAACAGGGGGCGCGTGGCGGCTACACCTTC. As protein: CAINRQQQGARGGYTF.

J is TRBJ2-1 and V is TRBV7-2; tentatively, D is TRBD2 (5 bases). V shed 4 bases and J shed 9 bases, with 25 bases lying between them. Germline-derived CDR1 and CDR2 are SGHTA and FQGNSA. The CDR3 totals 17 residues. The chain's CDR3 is CASSSSRVAGAVSEQFF. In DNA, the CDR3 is TGTGCCAGCAGCTCGTCTCGTGTGGCGGGCGCTGTATCTGAGCAGTTCTTC.

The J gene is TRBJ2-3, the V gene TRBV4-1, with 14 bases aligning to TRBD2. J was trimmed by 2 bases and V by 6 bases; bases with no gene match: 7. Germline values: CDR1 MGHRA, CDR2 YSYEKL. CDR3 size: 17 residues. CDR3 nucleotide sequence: TGCGCCAGCAGACGCATGGGACTAGCGGGAGTCACAGATACGCAGTATTTT. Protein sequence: CASRRMGLAGVTDTQYF.

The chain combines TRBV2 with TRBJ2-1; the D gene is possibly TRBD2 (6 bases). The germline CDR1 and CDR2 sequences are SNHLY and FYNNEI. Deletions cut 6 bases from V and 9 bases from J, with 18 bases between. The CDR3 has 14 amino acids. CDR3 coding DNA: TGTGCCAGCAGGCCCTTCGGCGGGGTCGGTGAGCAGTTCTTC. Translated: CASRPFGGVGEQFF.

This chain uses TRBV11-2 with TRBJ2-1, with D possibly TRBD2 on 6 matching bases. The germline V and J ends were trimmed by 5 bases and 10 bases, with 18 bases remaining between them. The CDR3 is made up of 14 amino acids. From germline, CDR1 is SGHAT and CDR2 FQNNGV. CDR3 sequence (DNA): TGTGCCAGCAGCGCGACTAGGGCCCCTCGGGAGCAGTTCTTC. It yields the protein CASSATRAPREQFF.

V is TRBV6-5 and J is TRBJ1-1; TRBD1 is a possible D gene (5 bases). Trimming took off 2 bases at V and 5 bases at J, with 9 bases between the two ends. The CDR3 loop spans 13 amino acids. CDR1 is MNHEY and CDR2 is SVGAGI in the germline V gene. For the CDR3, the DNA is TGTGCCAGCAGTTACAGGGGAGGTACTGAAGCTTTCTTT. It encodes CASSYRGGTEAFF.

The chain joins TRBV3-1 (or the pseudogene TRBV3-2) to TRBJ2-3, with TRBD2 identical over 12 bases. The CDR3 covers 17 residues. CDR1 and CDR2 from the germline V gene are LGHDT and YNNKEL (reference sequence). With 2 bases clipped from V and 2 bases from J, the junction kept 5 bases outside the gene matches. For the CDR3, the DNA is TGTGCCAGCAGCCAATACGGACTAGCGGGATCCACAGATACGCAGTATTTT. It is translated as CASSQYGLAGSTDTQYF.

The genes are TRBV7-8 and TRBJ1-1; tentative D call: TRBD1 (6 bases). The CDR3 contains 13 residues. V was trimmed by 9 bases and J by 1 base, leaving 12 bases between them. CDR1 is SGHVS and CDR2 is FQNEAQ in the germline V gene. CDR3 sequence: CASGGGQNTEAFF. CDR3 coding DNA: TGTGCCAGTGGGGGGGGCCAGAACACTGAAGCTTTCTTT. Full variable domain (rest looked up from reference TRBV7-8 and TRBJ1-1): GAGVSQSPRYKVAKRGQDVALRCDPISGHVSLFWYQQALGQGPEFLTYFQNEAQLDKSGLPSDRFFAERPEGSVSTLKIQRTQQEDSAVYLCASGGGQNTEAFFGQGTRLTVV.

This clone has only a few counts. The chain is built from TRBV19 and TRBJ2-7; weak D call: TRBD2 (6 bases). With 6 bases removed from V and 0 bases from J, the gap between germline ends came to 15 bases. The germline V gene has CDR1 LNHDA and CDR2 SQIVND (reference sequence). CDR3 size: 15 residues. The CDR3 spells CASRSGQASSYEQYF. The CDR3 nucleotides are TGTGCCAGTAGAAGCGGGCAAGCGAGCTCCTACGAGCAGTACTTC.

The CDR3 bases are TGTGCCAGTAGTACGACTAGCGGGGGCTCTAGCACAGATACGCAGTATTTT. It yields the protein CASSTTSGGSSTDTQYF. This sequence joins TRBV19 and TRBJ2-3; TRBD2 aligns across 12 bases. The CDR3 has 17 residues. The ends lost 4 bases at V and 0 bases at J; junction bases unmatched: 5. The germline CDR1 and CDR2 sequences are LNHDA and SQIVND (reference sequence). Full variable domain (outside the CDR3, taken from reference TRBV19 and TRBJ2-3): DGGITQSPKYLFRKEGQNVTLSCEQNLNHDAMYWYRQDPGQGLRLIYYSQIVNDFQKGDIAEGYSVSREKKESFPLTVTSAQKNPTAFYLCASSTTSGGSSTDTQYFGPGTRLTVL.